The 3 T cell receptor beta chains presented below share a single source sample, sequenced in a study of OX40 agonist ivuxolimab in advanced cancers. TCRdb's table, derived via immunoSEQ multiplex PCR, lists solely in-frame clones and lacks some. The data contain about 17,000 clones, approximately 83% of them seen just once; the ten biggest clones take up roughly 30%. The material was CD4+ or CD8+ T cells sorted from blood, obtained in a trial of the OX40 agonist ivuxolimab. The receptors come from an adult with an advanced solid tumor such as melanoma, head and neck, liver or kidney cancer.

The gene calls are TRBV15 and TRBJ1-5; D is unresolved. The CDR3 is 14 residues long. V gave up 0 bases and J gave up 3 bases, with 6 bases separating them. CDR1 is LNHNV and CDR2 is YYDKDF in the germline V gene (reference sequence). The DNA for the CDR3 is TGTGCCACCAGCAGAGAGGGGTTCAATCAGCCCCAGCATTTT. Encoded protein: CATSREGFNQPQHF.

In nucleotides, the CDR3 is TGTGCCAGCAGCTCACCCGGGACAGGGGACCTTGAAGCTTTCTTT. Translated: CASSSPGTGDLEAFF. The V call is TRBV13, the J call TRBJ1-1; 10 bases align to TRBD1. Germline assignment: CDR1 PRHDT and CDR2 FYEKMQ (reference sequence). This CDR3 contains 15 residues. The V gene end was trimmed by 4 bases and the J gene end by 7 bases; junction bases not matched to a gene: 9.

This sequence joins TRBV18 and TRBJ2-1, with D possibly TRBD2 on 6 matching bases. The CDR3 runs to 13 residues. V shed 3 bases and J shed 9 bases, with 12 bases lying between them. Germline lookup yields CDR1 KGHSH and CDR2 LQKENI. The DNA for the CDR3 is TGTGCCAGCTCACCGGCAGGAGGGTTTGAGCAGTTCTTC. This codes for CASSPAGGFEQFF.